Listed below are T cell receptor beta chains from one sample, sequenced in a study of T cells after yellow fever vaccination. TCRdb recomputed calls from the 5' RACE reads with MiXCR, one row per CDR3 protein. The top ten clones hold roughly a sixth of a sample with fewer than 650,000 distinct CDR3 sequences, about a fifth of them seen once. Sequenced material: PBMCs, taken around 3 weeks after the first yellow fever vaccination. These receptors came from a man aged 18-30 years who received the YFV17D yellow fever vaccine. The CDR3 runs from the conserved cysteine through the conserved F or W. A D gene is named only where the DNA matches it firmly. The size of a clone is reported for some rows only, either as once, few or many, or as a class for expanded clones.

v_call,j_call,d_call,clone_size,cdr3_aa,cdr3_nt
TRBV10-3,TRBJ2-7,TRBD2,NA,CAISDRLAGLTYEQYF,TGTGCCATCAGTGATCGACTAGCGGGTCTAACCTACGAGCAGTACTTC
TRBV4-1,TRBJ2-1,NA,NA,CASSQELPVGREQDEPFF,TGCGCCAGCAGCCAAGAGCTACCCGTGGGGAGAGAGCAGGATGAGCCGTTCTTC
TRBV5-1,TRBJ1-2,NA,many,CASRGQNYGYTF,TGCGCCAGCAGAGGACAGAACTATGGCTACACCTTC
TRBV12-3/TRBV12-4,TRBJ1-1,TRBD1,NA,CASGGITGAPNAEAFF,TGTGCCAGCGGAGGGATCACAGGGGCCCCTAACGCTGAAGCTTTCTTT
TRBV7-9,TRBJ2-1,NA,NA,CASSSVTNEQFF,TGTGCCAGCAGCTCTGTGACTAATGAGCAGTTCTTC
TRBV7-2,TRBJ2-3,NA,NA,CASSLFAATDTQYF,TGTGCCAGCAGCTTATTCGCGGCTACAGATACGCAGTATTTT
TRBV7-2,TRBJ2-2,NA,NA,CASSPGVGDGELFF,TGTGCCAGCAGTCCCGGCGTGGGGGACGGGGAGCTGTTTTTT
TRBV2,TRBJ1-1,TRBD1,NA,CATRTGQANTEAFF,TGTGCCACCCGTACGGGACAGGCGAACACTGAAGCTTTCTTT
TRBV23-1,TRBJ2-7,NA,few,CASSQSTGSEQYF,TGCGCCAGCAGTCAATCCACGGGGAGCGAGCAGTACTTC
TRBV5-1,TRBJ1-4,TRBD1,few,CASSPDRDSGEKLFF,TGCGCCAGCAGCCCGGACAGGGATTCAGGTGAAAAACTGTTTTTT